Listed here are 20 T cell receptor beta chains from one sample, sequenced in a study of human T cells and chemical hapten exposure. TCRdb recomputed calls from the RACE reads with MiXCR, one row per CDR3 protein. The sample has approximately 260,000 distinct CDR3 sequences; roughly 8.9% are singletons. Noted time point: pre-sensitization, week 0. Treatment here: therapeutic diphenylcyclopropenone sensitization with weekly scalp DPC. The input for sequencing was whole blood, taken in connection with sensitization to the hapten diphenylcyclopropenone (DPC). The receptor set was obtained from a woman aged 40 to 50 with alopecia areata. Some clones in this sample may be carry-over from other donors' samples.

There are a few counts of this clonotype. The gene calls are TRBV20-1 and TRBJ2-1; a possible D gene is TRBD1 (6 bases). Trimming took off 4 bases at V and 4 bases at J, with 11 bases between the two ends. This CDR3 is built from 13 residues. Germline loops: CDR1 DFQATT, CDR2 SNEGSKA (reference sequence). CDR3 residues: CSAISRGYNEQFF. The CDR3 coding sequence is TGCAGTGCTATTAGCAGGGGTTACAATGAGCAGTTCTTC.

This clonotype was counted only a few times. This chain connects TRBV20-1 to TRBJ2-1; 10 bases are shared with TRBD1. Trimming at V came to 4 bases and at J to 2 bases, leaving 8 bases not matched to a gene. The CDR3 contains 16 residues. CDR1 DFQATT and CDR2 SNEGSKA come from the germline V gene (reference sequence). The CDR3 DNA follows: TGCAGTGCTACCCCCCTCGGGACAGGGGCCTACAATGAGCAGTTCTTC. Translating it yields CSATPLGTGAYNEQFF.

In this sample, this clonotype turned up many times. The chain joins TRBV5-1 to TRBJ1-1, with a possible D match to TRBD1 (6 bases). V lost 2 bases, J lost 4 bases, and 12 bases lay in between. There are 14 residues in the CDR3. Germline V gene sequence: CDR1 SGHRS, CDR2 YFSETQ. CDR3 sequence reads: CASSFQGRSTEAFF. CDR3 bases: TGCGCCAGCAGCTTCCAGGGGCGTTCCACTGAAGCTTTCTTT.

The table lists this clonotype with a few counts. The V and J genes are TRBV3-1 and TRBJ2-7; D possibly corresponds to TRBD2 (5 bases). The CDR3 contains 12 residues. V lost 1 base and J lost 4, with 5 bases in between. Per the germline V gene, CDR1 is LGHDT and CDR2 is YNNKEL (reference sequence). The CDR3 here is CASSQGRYEQYF. The CDR3, as DNA: TGTGCCAGCAGCCAAGGGAGGTACGAGCAGTACTTC.

The chain joins TRBV7-2 to TRBJ2-5, with D perhaps matching TRBD2 (6 bases). Trimming took 5 bases from V and 0 from J, leaving 22 bases between them. The CDR3 is made up of 18 amino acids. Germline V gene lookup returns CDR1 SGHTA and CDR2 FQGNSA. Here the CDR3 reads CASSPSRRRLGDQETQYF. The CDR3 nucleotides are TGTGCCAGCAGCCCTAGTAGGAGGAGACTAGGGGACCAAGAGACCCAGTACTTC.

The DNA for the CDR3 is TGCGCCAGCAGCAATTCCGGACACCCAACTCAGGAGTACTTC. This codes for CASSNSGHPTQEYF. This chain connects TRBV5-1 to TRBJ2-7; D might be TRBD1 (5 bases). Germline assignment: CDR1 SGHRS and CDR2 YFSETQ. The CDR3 is made up of 14 amino acids. Trimming took off 4 bases at V and 11 bases at J, with 22 bases between the two ends.

The genes are TRBV28 and TRBJ1-6; D ambiguous. V lost 7 bases and J lost 8, with 9 bases in between. The CDR3 spans 12 residues. Germline CDR1 and CDR2: MDHEN and SYDVKM. CDR3 residues: CASTLADSPLHF. CDR3 DNA: TGTGCCAGCACCCTTGCTGATTCACCCCTCCACTTT.

The chain joins TRBV29-1 to TRBJ2-7, with D possibly TRBD2 on 5 matching bases. The germline gives CDR1 SQVTM, CDR2 ANQGSEA. The CDR3 contains 16 residues. The V end lost 7 bases, the J end lost 5 bases, and 27 bases lay between the germline ends. CDR3 sequence: CSGGSSSTLDINEQYF. The CDR3 bases are TGCAGCGGAGGGAGCAGCTCTACCCTCGACATAAACGAGCAGTACTTC.

This clonotype was picked up many times. The junction departs from germline at one end; a sequencing error may be responsible. The rearrangement links TRBV5-1 to TRBJ2-2, with D perhaps matching TRBD1 (5 bases). This CDR3 region has 14 residues. The germline gives CDR1 SGHRS, CDR2 YFSETQ. The CDR3 coding sequence is TGTGCCAGCAGCTTGGGGCAGAACACCGGGGAGCTGTTTTTT. This codes for CASSLGQNTGELFF.

This clonotype has only a few counts. The gene calls are TRBV28 and TRBJ1-1; the D gene is possibly TRBD1 (6 bases). Trimming stripped 8 bases from V and 1 base from J, with 17 bases between. Per germline, CDR1 MDHEN and CDR2 SYDVKM. The CDR3 covers 15 residues. CDR3 coding DNA: TGTGCCAGCGAGATCAGGGGCGCGACGAACACTGAAGCTTTCTTT. Translated, it gives CASEIRGATNTEAFF.

This clonotype appeared a few times. The chain joins TRBV18 to TRBJ2-7; the D gene is possibly TRBD1 (6 bases). V lost 1 base and J 0 bases, leaving 10 bases between the germline ends. CDR1 is KGHSH, CDR2 LQKENI, per germline. The CDR3 is 15 amino acids. CDR3 nucleotide sequence: TGTGCCAGCTCACCACAGCAGGGGAGCTCCTACGAGCAGTACTTC. This translates into CASSPQQGSSYEQYF.

This clonotype came up a few times. One junction end disagrees with the germline gene, perhaps due to a read error. This sequence joins TRBV7-9 and TRBJ2-1; TRBD1 is a possible D gene (7 bases). There are 15 residues in the CDR3. Germline values: CDR1 SEHNR, CDR2 FQNEAQ (reference sequence). The CDR3 protein is CASSRTGEVGARELF. CDR3 bases: TGTGCCAGCTCGAGAACAGGGGAGGTAGGGGCAAGGGAGCTCTTC.

The chain carries TRBV6-2 or TRBV6-3 and TRBJ1-5, with a weak D call TRBD1 (6 bases). V was pared by 5 bases and J by 9 bases, with 26 bases between. The CDR3 contains 17 residues. In germline, CDR1 is MNHEY, CDR2 SVGEGT. The CDR3 is CASSQGHTGGFRPPQHF. The DNA for the CDR3 is TGTGCCAGCAGTCAGGGGCACACAGGTGGCTTTCGACCGCCCCAGCATTTT.

The chain has TRBV12-3 or TRBV12-4 and TRBJ2-7; maybe TRBD1 (5 bases). The CDR3 extends over 15 amino acids. V was cut by 4 bases and J by 2 bases, with 15 bases left in between. CDR3 DNA sequence: TGTGCCAGCAGTTCCCAAGGGGTCGCTGCCTACGAGCAGTACTTC. Translating gives CASSSQGVAAYEQYF.

This clonotype has a count of ten or more. The V call is TRBV4-3, the J call TRBJ2-1; no definite D call. From germline, CDR1 is LGHNA and CDR2 YSLEER. This CDR3 is 16 amino acids long. V dropped 0 bases and J dropped 0 bases, with 9 bases sitting between them. The CDR3: CASSQEQYSSYNEQFF. The DNA of the CDR3 is TGCGCCAGCAGCCAAGAACAATACAGCTCCTACAATGAGCAGTTCTTC.

The table lists this clonotype with many counts. The chain carries TRBV7-2 and TRBJ2-5; possibly TRBD2 for D (6 bases). CDR3 length: 13 residues. Germline assignment: CDR1 SGHTA and CDR2 FQGNSA. The ends were cut back, 6 bases at V and 4 bases at J, with 12 bases in the middle. The CDR3 nucleotides read TGTGCCAGCAGTTCCTACGGGGGAGAGACCCAGTACTTC. Amino acids: CASSSYGGETQYF.

This chain uses TRBV6-1 with TRBJ1-1; D is perhaps TRBD1 (5 bases). This CDR3 spans 14 amino acids. The germline CDR1 and CDR2 sequences are MNHNS and SASEGT. Between the trimmed V and J ends, which lost 4 bases and 6 bases, there was a span of 15 bases. The CDR3 region has the DNA TGTGCCAGCAGTGCCAGGGTTCGTCGAGCTGAAGCTTTCTTT. Translated, it gives CASSARVRRAEAFF.

The chain couples TRBV28 to TRBJ2-3; TRBD2 is a possible D gene (6 bases). Trimming pared 6 bases from V and 2 bases from J, leaving 15 bases between. The CDR3 totals 15 residues. CDR1 is MDHEN and CDR2 is SYDVKM in the germline V gene. DNA of the CDR3: TGTGCCAGCAGCCGAACCCCGGGAGCCACAGATACGCAGTATTTT. Its translation is CASSRTPGATDTQYF. Full variable domain (remainder filled in from reference TRBV28 and TRBJ2-3): DVKVTQSSRYLVKRTGEKVFLECVQDMDHENMFWYRQDPGLGLRLIYFSYDVKMKEKGDIPEGYSVSREKKERFSLILESASTNQTSMYLCASSRTPGATDTQYFGPGTRLTVL.

The chain carries TRBV6-1 and TRBJ2-4; 7 bases map to TRBD1. Germline V gene data show CDR1 as MNHNS and CDR2 as SASEGT. With 5 bases clipped from V and 1 base from J, the junction kept 5 bases outside the gene matches. CDR3 size: 15 residues. In nucleotides, the CDR3 is TGTGCCAGCAGTAGACAGGGTAGCGCCAAAAACATTCAGTACTTC. Its translation is CASSRQGSAKNIQYF.

The V and J genes are TRBV7-9 and TRBJ2-6; D gene uncertain. V shed 5 bases and J shed 4 bases, with 9 bases lying between them. The CDR3 sequence is 14 residues long. Looked up from germline, CDR1 is SEHNR and CDR2 is FQNEAQ (reference sequence). CDR3 sequence (DNA): TGTGCCAGCAGCGAGATTTCGGGGGCCAACGTCCTGACTTTC. It specifies CASSEISGANVLTF.